One sample yielded the 22 T cell receptor beta chains listed below, sequenced in a study of T cell responses to AZD1222 COVID-19 vaccine. Using immunoSEQ multiplex PCR, the repertoire was profiled, and TCRdb retains in-frame clones only, with some absent. The table lists around 100,000 clones, around 90% of them singletons. This material consisted of peripheral blood, taken on day 0 of AZD1222 vaccination. Receptor source: an adult in good health.

The chain uses TRBV2 and TRBJ2-2; 7 nucleotides agree with TRBD2. V lost 8 bases, J lost 5 bases, and 20 bases stayed unmatched. The CDR3 covers 18 residues. Germline V CDR1 and CDR2: SNHLY, FYNNEI. This CDR3 reads CASLESLGDYERTGELFF. The CDR3 DNA sequence: TGTGCCAGCCTGGAGAGTTTGGGGGACTATGAACGGACCGGGGAGCTGTTTTTT.

The chain carries TRBV29-1 and TRBJ1-1; D is ambiguous. V lost 4 bases and J 3 bases, leaving 3 bases between the germline ends. CDR1 is SQVTM, CDR2 ANQGSEA, per germline. The CDR3 is made up of 10 amino acids. The CDR3 coding sequence is TGCAGCGTTGGTGACACTGAAGCTTTCTTT. Its translation: CSVGDTEAFF.

The chain combines TRBV13 with TRBJ2-7; the D call may be TRBD1 or TRBD2 (6 bases each). The V gene's germline CDR1 is PRHDT and CDR2 FYEKMQ (reference sequence). The CDR3 extends over 16 amino acids. V was trimmed by 4 bases and J by 2 bases, leaving 18 bases between them. In DNA form, the CDR3 reads TGTGCCAGCAGCTCAAAATGGGGGCTAGCGACCTACGAGCAGTACTTC. Its translation: CASSSKWGLATYEQYF.

This clone occurred a few times. The chain links TRBV7-2 to TRBJ2-7; D remains unclear. This CDR3 is built from 14 residues. V was trimmed by 0 bases and J by 1 base, leaving 7 bases between them. Germline CDR1 and CDR2: SGHTA and FQGNSA. The CDR3 region has the DNA TGTGCCAGCAGCTTAGCGGGGTCTTCCTACGAGCAGTACTTC. Its translation is CASSLAGSSYEQYF.

This chain connects TRBV11-2 to TRBJ1-6; D perhaps matches TRBD1 (6 bases). Germline V lookup: CDR1 SGHAT, CDR2 FQNNGV. The CDR3 consists of 16 residues. V lost 5 bases and J 5 bases, leaving 16 bases between the germline ends. The CDR3 reads CASSPRTVTDNSPLHF. The CDR3 DNA is TGTGCCAGCAGCCCGCGGACAGTTACAGATAATTCACCCCTCCACTTT.

This chain joins TRBV15 and TRBJ1-1, with D possibly matching TRBD1 (5 bases). This CDR3 contains 11 residues. V was pared by 5 bases and J by 6 bases, with 7 bases between. CDR1 LNHNV and CDR2 YYDKDF come from the germline V gene (reference sequence). The CDR3 DNA sequence: TGTGCCACCAGCCAGGGCCCTGAAGCTTTCTTT. As protein: CATSQGPEAFF.

The V and J genes are TRBV9 and TRBJ1-1, with TRBD1 matching 7 bases. V dropped 4 bases and J dropped 5; count of bases not matched to a gene: 11. CDR3 length: 15 residues. Germline V gene data show CDR1 as SGDLS and CDR2 as YYNGEE. The chain's CDR3 is CASSPVTGMSTEAFF. DNA of the CDR3: TGTGCCAGCAGCCCAGTGACAGGGATGAGTACTGAAGCTTTCTTT.

This clone was counted once. The gene calls are TRBV29-1 and TRBJ2-3; 7 positions match TRBD2. Per the germline V gene, CDR1 is SQVTM and CDR2 is ANQGSEA. The CDR3 is made up of 14 amino acids. Unmatched junction bases numbered 8, after V lost 7 bases and J lost 1 base. CDR3 residues: CSALTSSGTDTQYF. CDR3 bases: TGCAGCGCTTTGACTAGCAGTGGCACAGATACGCAGTATTTT.

V is TRBV11-2 and J is TRBJ1-6; D not certain. Looked up from germline, CDR1 is SGHAT and CDR2 is FQNNGV. The CDR3 has 12 amino acids. Deletions cut 0 bases from V and 11 bases from J, with 5 bases between. The CDR3, as DNA: TGTGCCAGCAGCTTAGAGTGGACACCCCTCCACTTT. Translating it yields CASSLEWTPLHF. The full variable domain, in which reference TRBV11-2 and TRBJ1-6 provide the parts outside the CDR3, is EAGVAQSPRYKIIEKRQSVAFWCNPISGHATLYWYQQILGQGPKLLIQFQNNGVVDDSQLPKDRFSAERLKGVDSTLKIQPAKLEDSAVYLCASSLEWTPLHFGNGTRLTVT.

This rearrangement joins TRBV21-1 to TRBJ1-4; TRBD1 reflects the table's D call only, with no check against the DNA. TRBV21-1 is assigned pseudogene status. The CDR3 spans 14 residues. The CDR3 reads CASSNVETDEKLFF. The CDR3 DNA follows: TGTGCCAGCAGCAACGTAGAGACAGATGAAAAACTGTTTTTT.

The chain joins TRBV9 to TRBJ2-1, with D unclear. V was trimmed by 0 bases and J by 7 bases, leaving 8 bases between them. Germline V lookup: CDR1 SGDLS, CDR2 YYNGEE. The CDR3 covers 13 residues. The CDR3 protein is CASSVAHKNEQFF. For the CDR3, the DNA is TGTGCCAGCAGCGTAGCCCACAAGAATGAGCAGTTCTTC. The full variable domain, completed using reference TRBV9 and TRBJ2-1, is DSGVTQTPKHLITATGQRVTLRCSPRSGDLSVYWYQQSLDQGLQFLIQYYNGEERAKGNILERFSAQQFPDLHSELNLSSLELGDSALYFCASSVAHKNEQFFGPGTRLTVL.

V and J are TRBV9 and TRBJ1-5; 7 bases map to TRBD1. There are 14 residues in the CDR3. With 3 bases clipped from V and 4 bases from J, the junction kept 4 bases outside the gene matches. Germline V gene sequence: CDR1 SGDLS, CDR2 YYNGEE. CDR3 nucleotide sequence: TGTGCCAGCAGCGACGGGACAGCGAATCAGCCCCAGCATTTT. It specifies CASSDGTANQPQHF.

The chain couples TRBV9 to TRBJ2-1; 8 bases are a match to TRBD2. V lost 1 base and J lost 0; bases outside the gene matches: 0. Per the germline V gene, CDR1 is SGDLS and CDR2 is YYNGEE. The CDR3 consists of 15 residues. CDR3 loop: CASSVSGSSYNEQFF. As DNA, the CDR3 is TGTGCCAGCAGCGTAAGCGGGAGCTCCTACAATGAGCAGTTCTTC.

The chain uses TRBV12-3 or TRBV12-4 and TRBJ2-2; D is possibly TRBD1 (5 bases). Trimming shortened V by 2 bases and J by 5 bases, and 6 bases separated the two germline ends. This CDR3 has 13 residues. CDR3 bases: TGTGCCAGCAGTTTAAGGGGTACCGGGGAGCTGTTTTTT. It yields the protein CASSLRGTGELFF.

V gene TRBV27 combines with J gene TRBJ2-7; D remains ambiguous. Germline V gene sequence: CDR1 MNHEY, CDR2 SMNVEV (reference sequence). This CDR3 comprises 15 residues. V dropped 1 base and J dropped 4 bases, with 14 bases sitting between them. CDR3 nucleotide sequence: TGTGCCAGCAGTTTATTCTCGGCACCAGGTTACGAGCAGTACTTC. The encoded protein is CASSLFSAPGYEQYF.

The V gene is TRBV10-3, the J gene TRBJ1-2; 7 positions match TRBD1. V lost 2 bases and J lost 2; bases outside the gene matches: 8. The CDR3 contains 16 residues. Germline CDR1 ENHRY, CDR2 SYGVKD. CDR3 sequence (DNA): TGTGCCATCAGTGAGCGCTTAGCACAGGGGAACTATGGCTACACCTTC. Protein sequence: CAISERLAQGNYGYTF.

V is TRBV9 and J is TRBJ2-1; 8 bases are a match to TRBD2. J lost 1 base, V lost 1 base, and 1 base had no gene match. CDR1 is SGDLS, CDR2 YYNGEE, per germline. The CDR3 length is 15 residues. CDR3 nucleotides: TGTGCCAGCAGCGTAATAGCGGGGTCCTACAATGAGCAGTTCTTC. This gives the protein CASSVIAGSYNEQFF.

The V and J genes are TRBV4-1 and TRBJ2-1; 9 bases map to TRBD2. V shed 1 base, J shed 4 bases, and the junction held 11 bases outside the gene matches. The CDR3 loop spans 18 amino acids. Germline loops: CDR1 MGHRA, CDR2 YSYEKL. Written as DNA, the CDR3 is TGCGCCAGCAGCCAAGTGGATCTGGGGCTAGCGGGATACAATGAGCAGTTCTTC. Its protein product is CASSQVDLGLAGYNEQFF.

V and J are TRBV7-2 and TRBJ1-2, with D maybe TRBD1 (5 bases). Germline CDR1 and CDR2: SGHTA and FQGNSA. V lost 1 base and J lost 6, with 15 bases in between. The CDR3 has 15 residues. This chain's CDR3 is CASSLVSPRVDGYTF. Here the CDR3 DNA reads TGTGCCAGCAGCTTAGTTTCGCCCAGGGTTGATGGCTACACCTTC.

The V call is TRBV11-2, the J call TRBJ2-2, with 9 bases fitting TRBD2. The V gene end was trimmed by 5 bases and the J gene end by 6 bases; junction bases not matched to a gene: 7. Germline V lookup: CDR1 SGHAT, CDR2 FQNNGV. This CDR3 comprises 15 residues. The CDR3 bases are TGTGCCAGCAGCCAGCCCGGACTAGCGCCCGGGGAGCTGTTTTTT. Encoded protein: CASSQPGLAPGELFF.

The chain carries TRBV11-2 and TRBJ2-3; D not certain. The ends were cut back, 2 bases at V and 2 bases at J, with 5 bases in the middle. CDR1 and CDR2 (germline): SGHAT, FQNNGV. The CDR3 has 13 amino acids. CDR3 protein: CASSLRFTDTQYF. DNA for the CDR3: TGTGCCAGCAGCTTAAGGTTCACAGATACGCAGTATTTT.

This rearrangement joins TRBV2 to TRBJ2-1, with D possibly being TRBD2 (6 bases). The V gene lost 1 base and the J gene lost 9 bases, with 10 bases spanning the gap. The germline V gene has CDR1 SNHLY and CDR2 FYNNEI. The CDR3 totals 13 residues. The CDR3 DNA reads TGTGCCAGCAGTGAAGGGGACTGGATTGAGCAGTTCTTC. This sequence encodes CASSEGDWIEQFF.